This record covers a single T cell receptor beta chain. The sample comes from a study of blood T cell repertoires in COVID-19. Study as a whole: Collection of acute and convalescent COVID-19 samples took place in the United States, Italy and Spain. The cDNA or gDNA used as material had been derived from T cells, B-cell-depleted T cells, or PBMCs.

Under the authors' procedure: Reference gene primer amplification in the assay estimated nucleated cell counts. Produced via immunoSEQ multiplex PCR; TCRdb's table is partial and in-frame only. The DNA gave D and trimming, while V, J and clone size come from that table. The repertoire holds 20,000 to 30,000 clones, with 70% to 90% as singletons. The CDR3 has 17 residues. V lost 6 bases, J lost 0 bases, and 4 bases stayed unmatched. Germline V gene sequence: CDR1 ENHRY, CDR2 SYGVKD. Specimen: peripheral blood. The chain links TRBV10-3 to TRBJ2-1; 14 bases agree with TRBD2. This TCR was recovered from a human donor in a cohort sampled during active COVID-19. DNA for the CDR3: TGTGCCATCAGCGCCGGGACTAGCGGGAGCTCCTACAATGAGCAGTTCTTC. Translating gives CAISAGTSGSSYNEQFF.